Reported below is one T cell receptor (beta chain). Germline CDR1 MNHNS, CDR2 SASEGT. The CDR3 spans 14 residues. With 5 bases removed from V and 5 bases from J, the gap between germline ends came to 16 bases. This sample is drawn from a study of T cell repertoires in ileal Crohn's disease. Whole-study context: About half received postoperative treatment, some ten with thiopurines and about 20 anti-TNF.

Here immunoSEQ multiplex PCR was the method, and the copy in TCRdb shows in-frame clones only, minus some. The sample gives some 4,700 clones, about 80% of which show up once; less than 20% is in the top ten. Patients were adults with ileal or ileocolonic Crohn's disease needing resection. The chain recombines TRBV6-1 with TRBJ2-7, with D tentatively TRBD2 (5 bases). The source of this sequence is an adult with Crohn's disease. Sequenced: ileal tissue. CDR3 in amino acids: CASSTTKASNEQYF. Written as DNA, the CDR3 is TGTGCCAGCAGTACAACAAAAGCTAGCAACGAGCAGTACTTC.